This T cell receptor (beta chain) was sequenced for a study of T cell repertoires in cytomegalovirus infection. Turning to the study itself: From public TCR beta signatures came an indication of both CMV infection and matching HLA type.

Notes on the study in general: Individuals carrying CMV plus the relevant HLA were identified by cumulative frequency of public TCR beta families. Clonotypes of TCR beta that were HLA-C-restricted and CMV-specific dominated the ex vivo response.

The count of this clonotype is one. The antigen is undetermined. One entry per CDR3 protein, called by TCRdb with MiXCR from the reads. The table lists over 150,000 distinct CDR3 sequences, approximately 15% of them singletons. Trimming pared 5 bases from V and 8 bases from J, leaving 13 bases between. The CDR3 has 12 residues. Germline lookup yields CDR1 MNHGY and CDR2 SAAAGT. Sequencing was done on a sample of PBMCs. The TCR comes from a human donor in good health (CMV status not recorded). Some clones in this sample may be carry-over from other donors' samples. The rearrangement joins TRBV6-8 to TRBJ2-7; maybe TRBD1 (5 bases). Here the CDR3 DNA reads TGTGCCAGCAGTCCAGGACAAGGGCAGCAGTACTTC. Its protein is CASSPGQGQQYF.